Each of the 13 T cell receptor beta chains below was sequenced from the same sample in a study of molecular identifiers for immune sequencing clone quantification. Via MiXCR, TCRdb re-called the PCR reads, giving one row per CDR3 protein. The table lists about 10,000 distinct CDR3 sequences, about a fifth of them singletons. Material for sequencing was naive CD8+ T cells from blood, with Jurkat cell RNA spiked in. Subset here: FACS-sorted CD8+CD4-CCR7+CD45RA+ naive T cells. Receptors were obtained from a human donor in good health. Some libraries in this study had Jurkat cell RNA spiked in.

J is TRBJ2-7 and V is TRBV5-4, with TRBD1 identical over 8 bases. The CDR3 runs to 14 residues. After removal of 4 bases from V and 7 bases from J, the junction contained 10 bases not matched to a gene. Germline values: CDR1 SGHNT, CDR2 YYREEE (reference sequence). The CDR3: CASSQGQALGEQYF. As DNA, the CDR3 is TGTGCCAGCAGCCAGGGACAGGCCCTGGGGGAGCAGTACTTC.

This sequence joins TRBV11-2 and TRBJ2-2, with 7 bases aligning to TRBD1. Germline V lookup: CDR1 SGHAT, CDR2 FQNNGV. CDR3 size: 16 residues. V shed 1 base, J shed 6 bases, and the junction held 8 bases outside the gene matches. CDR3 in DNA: TGTGCCAGCAGCTTAGTTTCGAGGGGGCTTGCCGGGGAGCTGTTTTTT. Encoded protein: CASSLVSRGLAGELFF.

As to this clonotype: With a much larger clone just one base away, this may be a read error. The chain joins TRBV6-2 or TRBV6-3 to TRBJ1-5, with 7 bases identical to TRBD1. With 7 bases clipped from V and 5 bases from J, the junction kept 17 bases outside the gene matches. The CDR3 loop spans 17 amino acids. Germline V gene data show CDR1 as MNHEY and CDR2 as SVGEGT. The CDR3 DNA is TGTGCCAGCAATCCCCCCCAGACAGGGTTGAGGGATCAGCCCCAGCATTTT. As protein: CASNPPQTGLRDQPQHF.

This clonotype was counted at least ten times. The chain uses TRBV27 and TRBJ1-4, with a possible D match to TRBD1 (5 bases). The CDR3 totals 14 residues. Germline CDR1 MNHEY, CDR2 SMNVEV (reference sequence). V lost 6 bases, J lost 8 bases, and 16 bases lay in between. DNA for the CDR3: TGTGCCAGCAGCCCAGTCGGGGGTTGGGAAAAACTGTTTTTT. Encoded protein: CASSPVGGWEKLFF.

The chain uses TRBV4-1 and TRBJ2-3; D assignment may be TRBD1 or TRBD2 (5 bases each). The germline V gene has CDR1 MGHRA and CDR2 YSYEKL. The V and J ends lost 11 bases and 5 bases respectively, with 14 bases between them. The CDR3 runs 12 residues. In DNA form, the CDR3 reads TGCGCCGGCGGACGGGGCAGAGATACGCAGTATTTT. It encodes CAGGRGRDTQYF.

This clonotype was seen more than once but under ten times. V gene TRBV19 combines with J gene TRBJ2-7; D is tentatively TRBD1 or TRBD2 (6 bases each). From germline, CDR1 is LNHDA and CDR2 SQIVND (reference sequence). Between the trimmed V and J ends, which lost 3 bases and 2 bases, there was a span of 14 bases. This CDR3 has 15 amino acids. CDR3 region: CASSMEGGPAYEQYF. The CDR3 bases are TGTGCCAGTAGTATGGAGGGGGGCCCAGCCTACGAGCAGTACTTC.

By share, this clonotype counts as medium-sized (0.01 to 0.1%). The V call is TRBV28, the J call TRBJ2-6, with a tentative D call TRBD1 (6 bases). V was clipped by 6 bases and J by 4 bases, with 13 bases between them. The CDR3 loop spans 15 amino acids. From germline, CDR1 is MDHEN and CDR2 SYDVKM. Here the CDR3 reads CASRHRAPGANVLTF. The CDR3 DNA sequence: TGTGCCAGCAGGCACAGGGCACCGGGGGCCAACGTCCTGACTTTC.

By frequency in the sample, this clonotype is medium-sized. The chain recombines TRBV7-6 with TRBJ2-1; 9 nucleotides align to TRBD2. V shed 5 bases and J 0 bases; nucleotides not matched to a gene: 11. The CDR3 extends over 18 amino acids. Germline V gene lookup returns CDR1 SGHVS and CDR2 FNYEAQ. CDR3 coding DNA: TGTGCCAGCAGCGAGATTGCTAGCGGGGACTTCTCCTACAATGAGCAGTTCTTC. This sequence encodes CASSEIASGDFSYNEQFF. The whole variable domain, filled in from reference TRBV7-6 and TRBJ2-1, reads GAGVSQSPRYKVTKRGQDVALRCDPISGHVSLYWYRQALGQGPEFLTYFNYEAQQDKSGLPNDRFSAERPEGSISTLTIQRTEQRDSAMYRCASSEIASGDFSYNEQFFGPGTRLTVL.

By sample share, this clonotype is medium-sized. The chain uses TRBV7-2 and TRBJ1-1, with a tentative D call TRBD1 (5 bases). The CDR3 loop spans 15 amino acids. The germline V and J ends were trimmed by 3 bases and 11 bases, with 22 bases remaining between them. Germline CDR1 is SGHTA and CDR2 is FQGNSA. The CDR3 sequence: CASSFYDSPTSGAFF. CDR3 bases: TGTGCCAGCAGCTTTTATGACAGTCCAACTTCTGGGGCTTTCTTT. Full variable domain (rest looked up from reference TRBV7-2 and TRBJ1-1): GAGVSQSPSNKVTEKGKDVELRCDPISGHTALYWYRQSLGQGLEFLIYFQGNSAPDKSGLPSDRFSAERTGGSVSTLTIQRTQQEDSAVYLCASSFYDSPTSGAFFGQGTRLTVV.

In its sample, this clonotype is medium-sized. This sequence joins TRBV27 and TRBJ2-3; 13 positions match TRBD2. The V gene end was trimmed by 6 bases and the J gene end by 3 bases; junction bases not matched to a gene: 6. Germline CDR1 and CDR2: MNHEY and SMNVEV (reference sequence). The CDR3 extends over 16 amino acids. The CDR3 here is CASSQLAGGPTDTQYF. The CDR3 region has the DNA TGTGCCAGCAGCCAACTAGCGGGAGGGCCGACAGATACGCAGTATTTT.

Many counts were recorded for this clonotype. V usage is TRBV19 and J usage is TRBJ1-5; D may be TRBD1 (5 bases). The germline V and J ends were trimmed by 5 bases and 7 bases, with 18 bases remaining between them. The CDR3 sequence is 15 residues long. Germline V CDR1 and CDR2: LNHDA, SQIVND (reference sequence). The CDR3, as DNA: TGTGCCAGTAGTCCCCTAACGAGGGGACGACAGCCCCAGCATTTT. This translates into CASSPLTRGRQPQHF.

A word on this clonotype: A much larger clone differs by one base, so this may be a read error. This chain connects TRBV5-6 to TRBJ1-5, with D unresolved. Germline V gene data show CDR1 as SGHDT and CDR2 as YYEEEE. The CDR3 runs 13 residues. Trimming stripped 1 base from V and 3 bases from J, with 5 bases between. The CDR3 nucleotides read TGTGCCAGCAGCTTGAGGGACAATCAGCCCCAGCATTTT. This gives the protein CASSLRDNQPQHF.

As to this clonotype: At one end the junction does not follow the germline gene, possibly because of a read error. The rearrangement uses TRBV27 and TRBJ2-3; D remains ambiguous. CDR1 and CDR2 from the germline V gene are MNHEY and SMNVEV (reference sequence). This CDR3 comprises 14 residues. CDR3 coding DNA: TGTGCCAGCAGTTTCCCACAACAAGAGAATACGCAATATTTT. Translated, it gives CASSFPQQENTQYF.